At least ten counts were recorded for the clone carrying this T cell receptor beta chain. The record originates from a study of blood T cells in healthy people across ages. A J-beta primer mix and a sample-barcoded 5' primer were used in a second PCR of about 7 to 12 cycles. TCRdb analysed the 5' RACE reads with MiXCR anew, one entry per CDR3 protein. The sample lists some 940,000 distinct CDR3 sequences, around 29% seen once, with about 9.4% in the top ten. The CDR3 is 15 residues long. With V trimmed by 2 bases and J by 3 bases, 4 bases remained unmatched. In germline, CDR1 is SNHLY, CDR2 FYNNEI. These sequences were also reported in another study, on T cells of mothers and their children.

The genes are TRBV2 and TRBJ2-5; 9 bases align to TRBD2. Material for sequencing was blood. This receptor was taken from a woman aged 40 to 55 in good health. For the CDR3, the DNA is TGTGCCAGCAGTGAAACGAGCGGGGGGAAAGAGACCCAGTACTTC. Protein product: CASSETSGGKETQYF.